This T cell receptor (beta chain) appears in the sequencing data of a study of shared clonotypes between healthy human individuals. V dropped 6 bases and J dropped 4 bases, with 13 bases sitting between them. CDR3 length equals 14 residues. Germline values: CDR1 SNHLY, CDR2 FYNNEI. DNA input for the unsorted PBMC replicate PCRs was about 300 ng, about 30,000 T cell genomes. Sequencing used immunoSEQ multiplex PCR; TCRdb keeps in-frame clones, though not all of them. The sample includes hundreds of thousands of clones, less than 80% seen only once; the top ten take approximately 12%. This TCR was sampled from a woman in her 40s in good health. Some clones in this sample may be carry-over from other donors' samples. Sequencing was performed on PBMCs. This chain uses TRBV2 with TRBJ2-1, with D possibly being TRBD1 or TRBD2 (6 bases each). In DNA, the CDR3 is TGTGCCAGCAGGCGGGACAACGCTTACAATGAGCAGTTCTTC. Its translation is CASRRDNAYNEQFF.